This TCR beta chain originates from a study of CD4+ T cells in melanoma. Measured with immunoSEQ multiplex PCR; TCRdb has only the in-frame clones, and not every one. Of roughly 18,000 clones detected, about four fifths appear once; the ten largest clones hold approximately 5%. From germline, CDR1 is SGHNT and CDR2 YYREEE (reference sequence). The CDR3 is made up of 15 amino acids. V lost 3 bases to trimming and J lost 9 bases; unmatched junction nucleotides: 5. This clone was seen once. Its cognate antigen is unknown. The study's findings and limits: CD8+ T cell, macrophage and B cell function reportedly correlated with neoantigen-specific CD4+ T cells. Neoantigen-specific CD4+ T cells in melanoma reportedly had diverse differentiation states.

The rearrangement joins TRBV5-4 to TRBJ2-1; TRBD2 agrees at 14 bases. This sequence was found in a human donor with melanoma. The sample comprised cells from a culture (not recorded whether cultured in vitro). CDR3 protein: CASSSGTSGGSEQFF. As DNA, the CDR3 is TGTGCCAGCAGCTCCGGGACTAGCGGGGGTAGTGAGCAGTTCTTC.